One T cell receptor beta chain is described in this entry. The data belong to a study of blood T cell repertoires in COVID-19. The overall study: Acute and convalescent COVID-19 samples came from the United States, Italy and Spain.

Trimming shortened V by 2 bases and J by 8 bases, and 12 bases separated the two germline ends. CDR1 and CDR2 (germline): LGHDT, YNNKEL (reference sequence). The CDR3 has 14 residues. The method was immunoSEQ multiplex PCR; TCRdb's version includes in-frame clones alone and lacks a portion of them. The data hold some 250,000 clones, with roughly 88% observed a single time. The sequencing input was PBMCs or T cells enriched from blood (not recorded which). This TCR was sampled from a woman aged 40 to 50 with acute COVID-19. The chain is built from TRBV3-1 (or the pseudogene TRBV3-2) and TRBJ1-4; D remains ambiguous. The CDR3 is CASSQNNRGEKLFF. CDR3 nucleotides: TGTGCCAGCAGCCAAAATAATCGGGGAGAAAAACTGTTTTTT.